The 24 T cell receptor beta chains reported below all come from one sample, sequenced in a study of beta chain features in type 1 diabetes. Study conclusions and caveats: Among all four CD4+ subsets, Type 1 diabetes patients had TCRB CDR3s that were moderately but significantly shorter.

All of the isolated RNA was reverse transcribed, so expressed TCRB transcripts were sequenced. This table comes from immunoSEQ multiplex PCR, and its TCRdb copy is limited to in-frame clones, with some not included. Here the sample spans approximately 730,000 clones, roughly 13% being singletons. Their cognate antigens are unknown. The sequenced sample consisted of naive CD4+ T cells from blood. The receptors were sampled from a man aged 18 to 29 with type 1 diabetes.

The gene calls are TRBV6-6 and TRBJ2-7; D is perhaps TRBD2 (6 bases). The germline V gene has CDR1 MNHNY and CDR2 SVGAGI (reference sequence). With 5 bases removed from V and 1 base from J, the gap between germline ends came to 12 bases. The CDR3 has 14 residues. This CDR3 is CASSPAGPSYEQYF. CDR3 in DNA: TGTGCCAGCAGTCCGGCGGGACCGTCCTACGAGCAGTACTTC.

The chain employs TRBV2 and TRBJ2-7; D is uncertain. Between the trimmed V and J ends, which lost 6 bases and 3 bases, there was a span of 9 bases. Germline assignment: CDR1 SNHLY and CDR2 FYNNEI. CDR3 length: 12 amino acids. The CDR3 sequence is CASSYRNYEQYF. Written as DNA, the CDR3 is TGTGCCAGCAGCTATCGAAACTACGAGCAGTACTTC. Drawing the rest from reference TRBV2 and TRBJ2-7, the complete variable domain is EPEVTQTPSHQVTQMGQEVILRCVPISNHLYFYWYRQILGQKVEFLVSFYNNEISEKSEIFDDQFSVERPDGSNFTLKIRSTKLEDSAMYFCASSYRNYEQYFGPGTRLTVT.

This sequence joins TRBV11-3 and TRBJ2-1; TRBD2 agrees at 8 bases. J lost 5 bases, V lost 3 bases, and 9 bases had no gene match. CDR1 and CDR2 from the germline V gene are SGHNT and YENEEA. This CDR3 contains 16 residues. This chain's CDR3 is CASSLRAGGNNNEQFF. Written as DNA, the CDR3 is TGTGCCAGCAGCTTGAGGGCGGGGGGCAATAACAATGAGCAGTTCTTC.

The V call is TRBV18, the J call TRBJ1-6; D unclear. The CDR3 contains 16 residues. In germline, CDR1 is KGHSH, CDR2 LQKENI. V shed 3 bases and J shed 0 bases, with 9 bases lying between them. CDR3 nucleotide sequence: TGTGCCAGCTCACCCTGGGGAAGCTCCTATAATTCACCCCTCCACTTT. Translating it yields CASSPWGSSYNSPLHF.

The chain recombines TRBV5-1 with TRBJ1-2; TRBD1 matches 7 bases. The CDR3 consists of 13 residues. The germline gives CDR1 SGHRS, CDR2 YFSETQ. V shed 4 bases, J shed 2 bases, and the junction held 2 bases outside the gene matches. Written as DNA, the CDR3 is TGCGCCAGCAGCGAGACAGGGAACTATGGCTACACCTTC. It translates to CASSETGNYGYTF.

This chain links TRBV11-2 with TRBJ1-5; 7 nucleotides align to TRBD1. V trimming: 1 base; J trimming: 1 base; junction bases outside the gene matches: 4. The germline V gene has CDR1 SGHAT and CDR2 FQNNGV. This CDR3 spans 16 amino acids. The CDR3 DNA reads as TGTGCCAGCAGCTTAGTAGGCAGGGGGAGCAATCAGCCCCAGCATTTT. Translation gives CASSLVGRGSNQPQHF.

This clone was found a few times. The rearrangement uses TRBV7-9 and TRBJ2-1; a weak D match, TRBD2 (7 bases). V was trimmed by 5 bases and J by 6 bases, leaving 20 bases between them. The germline V gene encodes CDR1 SEHNR and CDR2 FQNEAQ (reference sequence). The CDR3 totals 16 residues. Written as DNA, the CDR3 is TGTGCCAGCAGCCCCCCTCGGCGGGGGCCCCTCAATGAGCAGTTCTTC. Translation: CASSPPRRGPLNEQFF.

V gene TRBV27 combines with J gene TRBJ2-2; 9 bases align to TRBD1. There are 21 residues in the CDR3. Germline V gives CDR1 MNHEY, CDR2 SMNVEV (reference sequence). J lost 2 bases, V lost 5 bases, and 21 bases had no gene match. CDR3 in DNA: TGTGCCAGCAGTCCTGGCTCGGGGACAGGGAGGCCCGGGCTCAACACCGGGGAGCTGTTTTTT. Its translation is CASSPGSGTGRPGLNTGELFF.

The gene calls are TRBV7-2 and TRBJ2-5; TRBD2 aligns across 12 bases. Unmatched junction bases numbered 5, after V lost 5 bases and J lost 7 bases. The CDR3 is 14 amino acids. In germline, CDR1 is SGHTA, CDR2 FQGNSA. The CDR3 sequence: CASSLSTSGGTQYF. CDR3 DNA sequence: TGTGCCAGCAGCCTCTCGACTAGCGGGGGGACCCAGTACTTC.

This clone has only a few counts. J is TRBJ1-1 and V is TRBV11-2, with unresolved D. V lost 5 bases to trimming and J lost 1 base, with 17 bases between them. Germline V gene lookup returns CDR1 SGHAT and CDR2 FQNNGV. There are 16 residues in the CDR3. The CDR3: CASSIAKTRENTEAFF. CDR3 bases: TGTGCCAGCAGCATTGCGAAAACCAGAGAGAACACTGAAGCTTTCTTT.

The chain employs TRBV20-1 and TRBJ2-1; D is ambiguous. Trimming took off 6 bases at V and 4 bases at J, with 7 bases between the two ends. The CDR3 extends over 11 amino acids. Germline lookup yields CDR1 DFQATT and CDR2 SNEGSKA (reference sequence). Here the CDR3 reads CSAKSYNEQFF. In nucleotides, the CDR3 is TGCAGTGCAAAGTCATACAATGAGCAGTTCTTC.

The chain couples TRBV28 to TRBJ2-1, with TRBD2 as a possible D gene (6 bases). Trimming cost V 3 bases and J 5 bases, with 11 bases left between them. The CDR3 is made up of 14 amino acids. Germline values: CDR1 MDHEN, CDR2 SYDVKM. Here the CDR3 reads CASSLEGKHNEQFF. The CDR3 DNA reads TGTGCCAGCAGTTTGGAGGGGAAGCACAATGAGCAGTTCTTC.

This clone was seen a few times. V usage is TRBV4-2 and J usage is TRBJ2-7; D perhaps matches TRBD2 (6 bases). Germline V gene lookup returns CDR1 LGHNA and CDR2 YNFKEQ. This CDR3 region has 16 residues. V was shortened by 0 bases and J by 4 bases, with 16 bases between the two germline ends. The CDR3 sequence: CASSQEVQPGGYEQYF. The CDR3 DNA follows: TGTGCCAGCAGCCAAGAAGTCCAGCCTGGAGGGTACGAGCAGTACTTC.

This clone has a handful of counts. This chain connects TRBV15 to TRBJ1-2; D is uncertain. The CDR3 extends over 14 amino acids. V was shortened by 3 bases and J by 1 base, with 9 bases between the two germline ends. Germline CDR1 is LNHNV and CDR2 is YYDKDF (reference sequence). CDR3 residues: CATSRAQVNYGYTF. The CDR3 nucleotides read TGTGCCACCAGCAGGGCTCAGGTTAACTATGGCTACACCTTC.

This clone was detected only a few times. Other DNA sequences in the sample encode the same CDR3. The genes are TRBV5-4 and TRBJ2-3; D is undetermined. Trimming cost V 1 base and J 2 bases, with 2 bases left between them. This CDR3 contains 12 residues. Germline CDR1 is SGHNT and CDR2 is YYREEE (reference sequence). The CDR3 spells CASSLSTDTQYF. The CDR3 DNA is TGTGCCAGCAGCTTGTCCACAGATACGCAGTATTTT.

The chain couples TRBV19 to TRBJ2-1, with D perhaps matching TRBD1 (5 bases). Germline CDR1 and CDR2: LNHDA and SQIVND (reference sequence). The CDR3 consists of 14 residues. The V end was cut by 3 bases, the J end by 7 bases, with 13 bases between. The CDR3 nucleotides read TGTGCCAGTAGTATGTCGATTCAGGGAAATGAGCAGTTCTTC. This sequence encodes CASSMSIQGNEQFF. Supplemented by reference TRBV19 and TRBJ2-1, the full variable domain reads DGGITQSPKYLFRKEGQNVTLSCEQNLNHDAMYWYRQDPGQGLRLIYYSQIVNDFQKGDIAEGYSVSREKKESFPLTVTSAQKNPTAFYLCASSMSIQGNEQFFGPGTRLTVL.

The chain combines TRBV10-2 with TRBJ2-7, with a possible D match to TRBD1 (5 bases). The V end was cut by 6 bases, the J end by 4 bases, with 10 bases between. Germline loops: CDR1 WSHSY, CDR2 SAAADI. The CDR3 contains 12 residues. The CDR3 nucleotides are TGCGCCAGCAGCAGGGCTAGGTACGAGCAGTACTTC. As protein: CASSRARYEQYF.

In this sample, this clone turned up a few times. V and J are TRBV5-1 and TRBJ2-1, with D unresolved. CDR3 length equals 15 residues. Trimming pared 4 bases from V and 3 bases from J, leaving 14 bases between. Germline V lookup: CDR1 SGHRS, CDR2 YFSETQ. The CDR3 loop is CASSPETPLYNEQFF. CDR3 in DNA: TGCGCCAGCAGCCCTGAGACACCACTCTACAATGAGCAGTTCTTC.

The sample holds a few counts of this clone. The chain is built from TRBV2 and TRBJ2-1; 8 bases agree with TRBD2. CDR1 is SNHLY and CDR2 is FYNNEI in the germline V gene. The CDR3 is 18 residues long. V lost 4 bases and J lost 6; bases outside the gene matches: 17. In nucleotides, the CDR3 is TGTGCCAGCAGTGTCCCGGGGGGGGACTCAACAACGCGCAATGAGCAGTTCTTC. It translates to CASSVPGGDSTTRNEQFF.

The V call is TRBV6-1, the J call TRBJ1-2, with 8 bases fitting TRBD1. Trimming took 6 bases from V and 4 from J; bases not matched to a gene: 7. The germline CDR1 and CDR2 sequences are MNHNS and SASEGT. The length of the CDR3 is 14 residues. This CDR3 reads CASREDRASYGYTF. The CDR3 nucleotides are TGTGCCAGCAGGGAGGACAGGGCAAGCTATGGCTACACCTTC.

This clone has more than one count but fewer than ten. Other DNA sequences in the same sample also yield this CDR3. V is TRBV30 and J is TRBJ1-1; D uncertain. V was trimmed by 2 bases and J by 1 base, leaving 8 bases between them. The CDR3 is made up of 13 amino acids. Germline CDR1 is GTSNPN and CDR2 is SVGIG (reference sequence). The CDR3 DNA reads as TGTGCCTGGAGTACCCTTTCGAACACTGAAGCTTTCTTT. Encoded protein: CAWSTLSNTEAFF.

Only a few counts were recorded for this clone. The rearrangement uses TRBV4-2 and TRBJ2-1; possibly TRBD1 for D (5 bases). V was pared by 5 bases and J by 0 bases, with 14 bases between. The V gene's germline CDR1 is LGHNA and CDR2 YNFKEQ. The CDR3 totals 16 residues. CDR3 DNA sequence: TGTGCCAGCAGCGAACAGACAGAGAGCTCCTACAATGAGCAGTTCTTC. It specifies CASSEQTESSYNEQFF.

J is TRBJ2-1 and V is TRBV14, with a tentative D call TRBD2 (5 bases). The CDR3 consists of 17 residues. Germline V CDR1 and CDR2: SGHDN, FVKESK. With 0 bases removed from V and 0 bases from J, the gap between germline ends came to 12 bases. For the CDR3, the DNA is TGTGCCAGCAGCCAAGATGCGGGCCTAAACTCCTACAATGAGCAGTTCTTC. Encoded protein: CASSQDAGLNSYNEQFF.

This clone showed up just a few times. The chain joins TRBV29-1 to TRBJ2-3; possible D gene TRBD2, 6 bases. Germline V gene lookup returns CDR1 SQVTM and CDR2 ANQGSEA. V was pared by 3 bases and J by 2 bases, with 18 bases between. The CDR3 is 16 amino acids. The CDR3 DNA reads as TGCAGCGTTGATGGGCTGATAGGGAGGCCCACAGATACGCAGTATTTT. Encoded protein: CSVDGLIGRPTDTQYF.